A single TCR beta chain is shown here with its context. V lost 8 bases and J lost 3, with 17 bases in between. There are 14 residues in the CDR3. Germline V gene lookup returns CDR1 SGHTA and CDR2 FQGNSA. The data originate from a study of blood T cells in healthy people across ages. A J-beta primer mix and a sample-barcoded 5' primer were used in a second PCR of roughly 6 to 11 cycles. TCRdb ran MiXCR on the 5' RACE reads and lists one entry per CDR3 protein. The sample holds 850,000 to 1,000,000 distinct CDR3 sequences, 45% to 60% seen once. The chain has TRBV7-2 and TRBJ2-7, with no clear D. The sample consisted of blood. This TCR came from a woman aged 55-70 years in good health. CDR3 bases: TGTGCCAGCCGCGAGCCCGGAACCTACTACGAGCAGTACTTC. This gives the protein CASREPGTYYEQYF.